This T cell receptor (beta chain) emerged from a study of cytomegalovirus exposure and HLA in healthy donors. Study-wide points: It was found in a later analysis that first-cohort TCR clusters tended to co-occur in the approximately 130 validation repertoires.

Separate from the approximately 700-subject first cohort was the approximately 120-subject validation cohort, to which the donors belonged. This CDR3 has 16 residues. With 4 bases clipped from V and 7 bases from J, the junction kept 9 bases outside the gene matches. Germline-derived CDR1 and CDR2 are MGHRA and YSYEKL. For this clone: Antigen specificity is unknown.

Sequenced by immunoSEQ multiplex PCR; TCRdb stores in-frame clones only, minus some. The sample shows 100,000 or so clones, roughly 84% of them seen only once. The source of this sequence is a man in his late teens or twenties in good health and CMV-seropositive. Sequencing was performed on PBMCs. The rearrangement joins TRBV4-1 to TRBJ1-4; 10 bases line up with TRBD1. CDR3 sequence: CASSPIPRDRGEKLFF. In nucleotides, the CDR3 is TGCGCCAGCAGCCCTATACCCCGGGACAGGGGTGAAAAACTGTTTTTT.